This T cell receptor beta chain came from a study of blood T cells in healthy people across ages. This clonotype was detected many times. A second roughly 7 to 12 cycle PCR used barcoded and J-beta primers. Via MiXCR, TCRdb re-called the 5' RACE reads, giving one row per CDR3 protein. This sample carries 500,000 to 650,000 distinct CDR3 sequences, roughly a quarter of them seen once, and the ten largest clones take under 4.5%. The CDR3 length is 14 residues. Germline trimming cut 5 bases from V and 6 bases from J; bases unmatched to any gene: 7. The same specimen was also included in a second study, on T cells of mothers and their children. This second study notes: A few healthy Caucasian mothers and their six children were the donors. The entire RNA extract went into cDNA synthesis at approximately 1.5 ug per 15 ul. For each mother, over 8.5 million TCR beta CDR3 reads were obtained, and for each child, roughly 3.2 million.

The V gene is TRBV12-3 or TRBV12-4, the J gene TRBJ2-7, with 10 bases identical to TRBD2. Sequencing was done on a sample of blood. The TCR sequence derives from a boy between 2 and 10 years old in good health. In DNA form, the CDR3 reads TGTGCCAGCAGTGCTAGCGGGAGATCTCGCGAGCAGTACTTC. Translation gives CASSASGRSREQYF.